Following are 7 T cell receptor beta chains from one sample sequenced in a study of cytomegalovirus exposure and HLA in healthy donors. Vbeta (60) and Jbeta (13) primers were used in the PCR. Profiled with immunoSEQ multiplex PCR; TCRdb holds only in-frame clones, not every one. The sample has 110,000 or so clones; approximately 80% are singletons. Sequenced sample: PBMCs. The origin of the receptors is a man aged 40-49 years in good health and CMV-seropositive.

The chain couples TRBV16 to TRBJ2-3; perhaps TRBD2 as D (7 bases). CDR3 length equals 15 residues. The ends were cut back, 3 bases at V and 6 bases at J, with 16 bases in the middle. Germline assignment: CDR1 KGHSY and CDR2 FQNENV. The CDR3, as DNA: TGTGCCAGCAGCCACCCCCTACGGGGGGCGGATACGCAGTATTTT. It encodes CASSHPLRGADTQYF.

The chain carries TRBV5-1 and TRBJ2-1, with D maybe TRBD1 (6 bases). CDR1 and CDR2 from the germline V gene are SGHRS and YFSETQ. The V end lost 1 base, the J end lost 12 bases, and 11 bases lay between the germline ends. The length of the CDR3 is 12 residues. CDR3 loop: CASSLQEGVQFF. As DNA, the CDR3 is TGCGCCAGCAGCTTGCAAGAGGGGGTGCAGTTCTTC.

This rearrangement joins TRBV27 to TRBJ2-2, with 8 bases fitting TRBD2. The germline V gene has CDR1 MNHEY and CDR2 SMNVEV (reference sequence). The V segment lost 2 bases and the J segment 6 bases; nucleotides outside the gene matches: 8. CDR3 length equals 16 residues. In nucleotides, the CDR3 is TGTGCCAGCAGTTTAAGAGCGGGGGTGGGGCCCGGGGAGCTGTTTTTT. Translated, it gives CASSLRAGVGPGELFF.

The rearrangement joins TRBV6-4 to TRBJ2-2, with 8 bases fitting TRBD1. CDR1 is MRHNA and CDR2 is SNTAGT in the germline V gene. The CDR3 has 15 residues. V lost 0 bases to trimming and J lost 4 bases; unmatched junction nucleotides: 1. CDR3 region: CASSDSDRATGELFF. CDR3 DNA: TGTGCCAGCAGTGACTCGGACAGGGCCACCGGGGAGCTGTTTTTT.

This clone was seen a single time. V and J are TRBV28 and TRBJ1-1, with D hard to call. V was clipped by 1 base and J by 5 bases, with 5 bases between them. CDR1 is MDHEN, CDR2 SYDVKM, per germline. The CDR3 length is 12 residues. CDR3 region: CASSLFRTEAFF. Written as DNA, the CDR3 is TGTGCCAGCAGTTTATTCCGGACTGAAGCTTTCTTT. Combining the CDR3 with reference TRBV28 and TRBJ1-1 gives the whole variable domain DVKVTQSSRYLVKRTGEKVFLECVQDMDHENMFWYRQDPGLGLRLIYFSYDVKMKEKGDIPEGYSVSREKKERFSLILESASTNQTSMYLCASSLFRTEAFFGQGTRLTVV.

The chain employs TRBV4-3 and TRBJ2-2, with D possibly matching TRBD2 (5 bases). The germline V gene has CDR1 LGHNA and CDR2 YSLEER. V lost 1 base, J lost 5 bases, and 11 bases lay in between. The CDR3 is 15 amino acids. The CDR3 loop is CASSQGRGSTGELFF. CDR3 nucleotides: TGCGCCAGCAGCCAAGGGCGCGGGTCTACCGGGGAGCTGTTTTTT.

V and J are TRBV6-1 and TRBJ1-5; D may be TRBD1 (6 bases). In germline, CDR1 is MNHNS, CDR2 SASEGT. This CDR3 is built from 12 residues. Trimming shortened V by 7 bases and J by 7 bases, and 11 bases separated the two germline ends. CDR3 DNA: TGTGCCAGCACTTTACAGGGACAGCCCCAGCATTTT. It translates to CASTLQGQPQHF.